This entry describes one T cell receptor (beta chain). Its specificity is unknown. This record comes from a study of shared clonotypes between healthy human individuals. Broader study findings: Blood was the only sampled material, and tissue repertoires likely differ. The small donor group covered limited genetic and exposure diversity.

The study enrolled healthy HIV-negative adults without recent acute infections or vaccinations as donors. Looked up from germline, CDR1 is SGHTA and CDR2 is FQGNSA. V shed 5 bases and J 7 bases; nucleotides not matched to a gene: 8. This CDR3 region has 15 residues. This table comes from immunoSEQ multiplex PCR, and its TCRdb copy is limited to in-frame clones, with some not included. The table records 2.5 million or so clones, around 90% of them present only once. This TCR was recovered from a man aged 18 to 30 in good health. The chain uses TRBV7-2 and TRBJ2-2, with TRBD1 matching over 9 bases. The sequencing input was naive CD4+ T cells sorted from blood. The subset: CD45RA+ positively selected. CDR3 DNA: TGTGCCAGCAGCCTAGGACAGGGGAAATTCGGGGAGCTGTTTTTT. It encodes CASSLGQGKFGELFF.